The 11 T cell receptor beta chains below come from one sample, sequenced in a study of early T cells in non-severe SARS-CoV-2 infection. TCRdb passed the 5' RACE reads through MiXCR, listing each CDR3 protein once. Here the sample spans about 83,000 distinct CDR3 sequences, roughly an eighth being singletons. Sequenced sample: whole blood. Source of these receptors: an adult who was a healthcare worker with PCR-confirmed SARS-CoV-2 infection or an uninfected control (not recorded which).

This clonotype has a count of ten or more. The V call is TRBV24-1, the J call TRBJ2-1, with D unclear. The V gene lost 6 bases and the J gene lost 2 bases, with 10 bases spanning the gap. The CDR3 covers 14 residues. Germline V gene data show CDR1 as KGHDR and CDR2 as SFDVKD. The chain's CDR3 is CATSMAGPYNEQFF. The CDR3 nucleotides read TGTGCCACCAGTATGGCAGGCCCCTACAATGAGCAGTTCTTC.

This clonotype showed up just a few times. The rearrangement uses TRBV18 and TRBJ1-5, with D tentatively TRBD1 (5 bases). The CDR3 has 14 residues. Germline assignment: CDR1 KGHSH and CDR2 LQKENI. The V end lost 2 bases, the J end lost 4 bases, and 9 bases lay between the germline ends. The chain's CDR3 is CASSPGAGNQPQHF. CDR3 nucleotides: TGTGCCAGCTCACCAGGGGCCGGGAATCAGCCCCAGCATTTT.

The chain links TRBV5-4 to TRBJ2-5; 11 bases are a match to TRBD2. Losses at the gene ends were 3 bases for V and 4 bases for J; bases not matched to a gene: 14. CDR3 size: 18 residues. CDR1 is SGHNT, CDR2 YYREEE, per germline (reference sequence). The CDR3 loop is CASSSHLGLAVLGETQYF. The CDR3 nucleotides read TGTGCCAGCAGCTCCCACCTGGGACTAGCGGTTCTCGGAGAGACCCAGTACTTC.

The CDR3 DNA reads as TGTGCCAGCAGCTCCATGGGAAGGGGTACTGAAGCTTTCTTT. This translates into CASSSMGRGTEAFF. The chain recombines TRBV7-3 with TRBJ1-1; D is perhaps TRBD1 (5 bases). The germline gives CDR1 SGHTA, CDR2 FQGTGA. The CDR3 has 14 residues. V shed 4 bases and J shed 5 bases, with 14 bases lying between them.

The rearrangement links TRBV6-2 or TRBV6-3 to TRBJ1-5; D gene ambiguous. The CDR3 is 13 amino acids. Trimming removed 8 bases at V and 3 bases at J, with 11 bases between. Looked up from germline, CDR1 is MNHEY and CDR2 is SVGEGT. The CDR3 region has the DNA TGTGCCAGCTTTGCCAGTCCCAATCAGCCCCAGCATTTT. Amino acids: CASFASPNQPQHF.

The chain joins TRBV12-3 or TRBV12-4 to TRBJ1-2; a possible D gene is TRBD1 (6 bases). The CDR3 spans 15 residues. Trimming cost V 5 bases and J 0 bases, with 13 bases left between them. The CDR3 reads CASSPGTRANYGYTF. CDR3 DNA sequence: TGTGCCAGCAGTCCTGGGACAAGAGCTAACTATGGCTACACCTTC.

This clonotype was detected only a few times. This clone may be a read error of a much larger clone one base away. The V gene is TRBV5-1, the J gene TRBJ2-3; D gene ambiguous. This CDR3 region has 14 residues. Germline CDR1 reads SGHRS; CDR2 reads YFSETQ. The DNA for the CDR3 is TGCGTCAGCAGCTTCTCCGAAAACACAGATACGCAGTATTTT. Residues: CVSSFSENTDTQYF.

The chain combines TRBV3-1 with TRBJ2-5; unclear D gene. V was shortened by 4 bases and J by 10 bases, with 19 bases between the two germline ends. The CDR3 has 14 amino acids. Germline V gives CDR1 LGHDT, CDR2 YNNKEL (reference sequence). The CDR3 loop is CASSPLTGPSGQYF. The CDR3 DNA reads as TGTGCCAGCAGCCCCTTAACTGGGCCCTCTGGCCAGTACTTC.

The gene calls are TRBV18 and TRBJ1-2; no firm D call. CDR3 length: 17 residues. CDR1 and CDR2 from the germline V gene are KGHSH and LQKENI. Trimming pared 0 bases from V and 5 bases from J, leaving 19 bases between. The CDR3 protein is CASSPPEDGQVGYGYTF. For the CDR3, the DNA is TGTGCCAGCTCACCACCTGAGGACGGCCAGGTGGGGTATGGCTACACCTTC.

This clonotype was recorded a few times. For the CDR3, the DNA is TGTGCCAGCACCGGGACAGTATACTACGAGCAGTACTTC. Translation: CASTGTVYYEQYF. The chain links TRBV11-3 to TRBJ2-7; 7 positions match TRBD1. CDR3 length: 13 amino acids. Per germline, CDR1 SGHNT and CDR2 YENEEA. Trimming removed 7 bases from V and 3 bases from J; junction bases left unmatched: 6.

This clonotype was seen a handful of times. The rearrangement links TRBV3-1 to TRBJ2-7; D is undetermined. Trimming removed 4 bases from V and 4 bases from J, with 11 bases in between. CDR1 is LGHDT, CDR2 YNNKEL, per germline (reference sequence). This CDR3 has 13 residues. CDR3 protein: CASSPNGPYEQYF. In DNA, the CDR3 is TGTGCCAGCAGCCCCAATGGACCTTACGAGCAGTACTTC.